The T cell receptor (beta chain) described here comes from a study of blood T cell repertoires in COVID-19. This clone has only one observation. Using immunoSEQ multiplex PCR, the repertoire was profiled, and TCRdb retains in-frame clones only, with some absent. This table has 150,000 to 200,000 clones, 75% to 85% appearing once. V dropped 3 bases and J dropped 5; count of bases not matched to a gene: 1. Per germline, CDR1 MNHEY and CDR2 SMNVEV (reference sequence). This CDR3 has 13 residues. The sequence came from a woman aged 60 to 75 who had recovered from COVID-19. The source material was PBMCs or T cells enriched from blood (not recorded which). The genes are TRBV27 and TRBJ2-1, with 7 bases aligning to TRBD1. CDR3 loop: CASSFQGDNEQFF. CDR3 DNA: TGTGCCAGCAGTTTTCAGGGGGACAATGAGCAGTTCTTC.